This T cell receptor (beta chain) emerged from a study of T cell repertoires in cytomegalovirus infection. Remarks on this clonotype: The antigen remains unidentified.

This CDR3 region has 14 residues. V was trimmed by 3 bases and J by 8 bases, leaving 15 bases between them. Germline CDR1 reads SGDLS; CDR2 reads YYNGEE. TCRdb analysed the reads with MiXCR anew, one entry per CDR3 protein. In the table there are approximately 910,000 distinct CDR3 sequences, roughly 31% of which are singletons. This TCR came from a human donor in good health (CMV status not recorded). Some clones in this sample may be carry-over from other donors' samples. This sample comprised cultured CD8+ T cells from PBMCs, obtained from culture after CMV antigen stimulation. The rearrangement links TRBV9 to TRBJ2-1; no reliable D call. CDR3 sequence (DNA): TGTGCCAGCAGCGGCCCCCGTAGTTTAGATGAGCAGTTCTTC. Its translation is CASSGPRSLDEQFF.